This T cell receptor (beta chain) is drawn from a study of T cells after yellow fever vaccination (dated by TCRdb to the late 2010s). Context from the whole study: Libraries from fractions with low cell numbers were prepared with the SMART-Seq v4 Ultra Low Input RNA kit. Two healthy male donors made up the cohort, one aged 18 to 30 years and the other aged 30 to 40 years. Blood was drawn at multiple timepoints before and after primary and secondary immunization, with bulk PBMC replicates and cell subsets isolated. To track T-cell clones before and after primary and booster YFV17D yellow fever vaccination, bulk TCR alpha and beta repertoires were sequenced longitudinally. What the authors observed across the whole study: FACS-sorted repertoires could contain abundant contaminating clonotypes from the bulk population, so computational filtering was required. Compared with the primary T-cell response, the secondary T-cell response was weaker but faster, peaking on day 5 rather than day 15. Most clones expanded after primary vaccination were re-detected after the booster (96% of CD4 and around 88% of CD8), suggesting broad memory maintenance. Because only two donors were included in the study, the extent to which the findings can be generalized is limited. A small fraction of clonotypes showed up in both the CD4 and CD8 compartments, probably as a result of convergent recombination.

The germline V gene supplies CDR1 SGDLS and CDR2 YYNGEE. The CDR3 sequence holds 15 residues, the cysteine and phenylalanine included. Only the CDR3 DNA stays, 45 bases, in frame from base 1. The junction carries 12 bases between V and J, which are trimmed by 0 bases and 6 bases respectively. In this sample, this clonotype turned up a few times. Its antigen is not yet known. Per-base quality was not reported, and no clone a single base away is much larger than it. This specimen's treatment or condition label, interpreted: live attenuated yellow fever vaccine strain. At each blood-draw timepoint, two biological replicates of bulk PBMCs were collected. A standard Ficoll-Paque protocol was used to isolate PBMCs from peripheral blood. TriZol was used to extract RNA from bulk PBMCs, from CD4 and CD8 fractions, and from dextramer-positive and dextramer-negative fractions. TCR cDNA was made using 5'RACE template switching, a step that added a universal primer site and unique molecular identifiers. cDNA synthesis was primed from both the TCR alpha and TCR beta constant segments. Libraries were amplified in two PCR steps, with sample barcodes and sequencing adapters added in the second step. Sequencing of libraries was performed on Illumina HiSeq 2500 (2x100 bp) or NovaSeq (2x150 bp). The study's own analysis went as follows. Reads were demultiplexed and collapsed into UMI consensus sequences with MIGEC, and V(D)J alignment was performed with MiXCR. Using edgeR on replicate PBMC samples, clonotypes were called vaccine-responding if FDR was below 0.01 and the log2 fold change was above 5 up to day 15. Bulk clonotypes were assigned CD4 or CD8 identity according to which sequenced CD4 or CD8 repertoire held them at higher abundance. TCRdb redid the processing of the public reads, applying fastp at Q25 and MiXCR, and retained in-frame beta chains. Each entry merges the rows of one CDR3 protein and shows their most common DNA and genes. These V and J calls rely on TCRdb rather than the paper's analysis. For this sample the table gives about 500,000 distinct CDR3 sequences, of which about a sixth were detected only once. Of the sample, approximately 15% is held by the ten largest clones.

The chain couples TRBV9 to TRBJ2-2; TRBD1 is a possible D gene, resting on 5 matching bases. Material: PBMCs, obtained less than 6 days after the first yellow fever vaccination. The sequence came from a man aged 18 to 29 who received the YFV17D yellow fever vaccine. The nucleotides are TGTGCCAGCAGCGTAGTAGGGGTTTCCGCCGGGGAGCTGTTTTTT. It is translated as CASSVVGVSAGELFF. With all but the CDR3 taken from the reference TRBV9 and TRBJ2-2 genes, the full variable domain is: DSGVTQTPKHLITATGQRVTLRCSPRSGDLSVYWYQQSLDQGLQFLIQYYNGEERAKGNILERFSAQQFPDLHSELNLSSLELGDSALYFCASSVVGVSAGELFFGEGSRLTVL.